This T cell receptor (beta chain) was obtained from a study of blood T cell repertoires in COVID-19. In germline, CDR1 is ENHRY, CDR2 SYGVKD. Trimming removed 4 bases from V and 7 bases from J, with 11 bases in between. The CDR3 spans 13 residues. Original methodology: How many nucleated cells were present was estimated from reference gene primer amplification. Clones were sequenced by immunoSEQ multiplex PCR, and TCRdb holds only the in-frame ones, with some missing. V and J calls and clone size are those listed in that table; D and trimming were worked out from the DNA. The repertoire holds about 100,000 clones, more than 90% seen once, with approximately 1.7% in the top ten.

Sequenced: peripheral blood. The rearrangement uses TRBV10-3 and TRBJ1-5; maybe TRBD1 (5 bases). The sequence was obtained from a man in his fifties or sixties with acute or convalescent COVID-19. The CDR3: CAISVGLGQPQHF. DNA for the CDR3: TGTGCCATCAGTGTGGGGCTAGGGCAGCCCCAGCATTTT.